This T cell receptor (beta chain) was sequenced for a study of PD-L1 blockade in urothelial cancer. Study information: Blood was subjected to analysis at 3 weeks (second dose) and 6 weeks following treatment start.

Time point defined: pretreatment peripheral blood. The table came from immunoSEQ multiplex PCR; TCRdb's copy has only in-frame clones and leaves some out. In the table there are tens of thousands of clones, roughly nine tenths of which are singletons. The sequences come from PBMCs, collected around atezolizumab (anti-PD-L1) treatment. The receptor was derived from a woman aged 60-75 years with urothelial cancer.

CDR3 region: CASTEQGVPGELFF. The CDR3 DNA reads TGTGCCAGCACTGAGCAGGGGGTACCCGGGGAGCTGTTTTTT. This chain links TRBV2 with TRBJ2-2, with TRBD1 matching over 7 bases. After removal of 7 bases from V and 6 bases from J, the junction contained 8 bases not matched to a gene. The CDR3 covers 14 residues. The germline gives CDR1 SNHLY, CDR2 FYNNEI.